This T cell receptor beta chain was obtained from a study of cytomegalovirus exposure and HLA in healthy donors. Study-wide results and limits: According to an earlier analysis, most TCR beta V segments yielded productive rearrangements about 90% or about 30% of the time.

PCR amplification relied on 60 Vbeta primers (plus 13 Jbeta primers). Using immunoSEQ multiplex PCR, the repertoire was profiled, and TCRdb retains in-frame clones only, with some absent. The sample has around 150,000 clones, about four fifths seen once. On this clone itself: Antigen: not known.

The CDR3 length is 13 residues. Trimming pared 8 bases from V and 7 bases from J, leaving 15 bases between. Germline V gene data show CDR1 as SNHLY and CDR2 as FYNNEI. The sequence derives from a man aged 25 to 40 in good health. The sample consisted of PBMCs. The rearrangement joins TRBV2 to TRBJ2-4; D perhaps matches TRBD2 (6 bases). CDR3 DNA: TGTGCCAGCGCGGGAAGACAGTCGAACATTCAGTACTTC. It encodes CASAGRQSNIQYF.